These 24 T cell receptor beta chains came from one sample sequenced in a study of blood T cell repertoires in COVID-19. The assay was immunoSEQ multiplex PCR, and TCRdb's table has in-frame clones only and misses some. There are some 350,000 clones in the sample; more than 85% occur only once, and about 3% lies in the top ten. Material for sequencing was PBMCs or T cells enriched from blood (not recorded which). The receptor source for this set is a woman in her thirties who had recovered from COVID-19.

The chain joins TRBV2 to TRBJ1-4, with D possibly TRBD1 on 6 matching bases. Trimming removed 7 bases from V and 7 bases from J, with 16 bases in between. This CDR3 has 14 amino acids. The germline CDR1 and CDR2 sequences are SNHLY and FYNNEI. Written as DNA, the CDR3 is TGTGCCAGCACTAAGGACAGCGGGATTGAAAAACTGTTTTTT. Its protein product is CASTKDSGIEKLFF.

The chain couples TRBV19 to TRBJ1-1; 7 nucleotides line up with TRBD1. The CDR3 length is 17 residues. V lost 3 bases, J lost 3 bases, and 13 bases stayed unmatched. Germline assignment: CDR1 LNHDA and CDR2 SQIVND (reference sequence). CDR3 DNA: TGTGCCAGTAGTATGGAGAGCTACCAGGGGGTAGACACTGAAGCTTTCTTT. This encodes CASSMESYQGVDTEAFF.

This clone was observed a few times. V and J are TRBV30 and TRBJ1-6; 7 nucleotides line up with TRBD1. Germline V gene lookup returns CDR1 GTSNPN and CDR2 SVGIG (reference sequence). The V gene end was trimmed by 3 bases and the J gene end by 5 bases; junction bases not matched to a gene: 4. This CDR3 comprises 14 residues. Written as DNA, the CDR3 is TGTGCCTGGAGGCGACAGGGCAATAATTCACCCCTCCACTTT. Translated: CAWRRQGNNSPLHF.

The rearrangement links TRBV19 to TRBJ1-2, with D unclear. The CDR3 covers 11 residues. Germline V gene lookup returns CDR1 LNHDA and CDR2 SQIVND (reference sequence). Trimming stripped 7 bases from V and 8 bases from J, with 11 bases between. Here the CDR3 DNA reads TGTGCCAGTATCGCGGGAGGCGGCTACACCTTC. This sequence encodes CASIAGGGYTF.

This chain uses TRBV25-1 with TRBJ1-6; no clear D gene. V gave up 4 bases and J gave up 0 bases, with 13 bases separating them. The CDR3 length is 17 residues. CDR1 and CDR2 (germline): MGHDK, SYGVNS. Written as DNA, the CDR3 is TGTGCCAGCAGTGGGAACCCCGGGAGCTCCTATAATTCACCCCTCCACTTT. It specifies CASSGNPGSSYNSPLHF.

The V call is TRBV19, the J call TRBJ1-5; the D gene is possibly TRBD1 (5 bases). The CDR3 runs 12 residues. V dropped 0 bases and J dropped 12 bases, with 9 bases sitting between them. Germline values: CDR1 LNHDA, CDR2 SQIVND (reference sequence). The CDR3 spells CASSIELRVQHF. The CDR3 nucleotides are TGTGCCAGTAGTATAGAACTCAGGGTCCAGCATTTT.

The chain employs TRBV27 and TRBJ2-7, with 10 positions matching TRBD2. Losses at the gene ends were 4 bases for V and 2 bases for J; bases not matched to a gene: 14. In germline, CDR1 is MNHEY, CDR2 SMNVEV (reference sequence). The CDR3 loop spans 18 amino acids. The CDR3 loop is CASSSEGPGLAGAYEQYF. The CDR3 DNA reads TGTGCCAGCAGTTCCGAGGGGCCGGGGCTAGCGGGGGCCTACGAGCAGTACTTC.

The chain joins TRBV2 to TRBJ2-7; 10 bases are shared with TRBD2. Looked up from germline, CDR1 is SNHLY and CDR2 is FYNNEI. The junction had 7 bases not matched to a gene; V was cut back by 5 bases and J by 3 bases. This CDR3 spans 15 amino acids. In DNA form, the CDR3 reads TGTGCCAGCAGTAAAGAGCGGGGGGGTCTCTACGAGCAGTACTTC. It encodes CASSKERGGLYEQYF.

The chain joins TRBV20-1 to TRBJ1-5, with TRBD1 identical over 9 bases. Germline V CDR1 and CDR2: DFQATT, SNEGSKA (reference sequence). The CDR3 sequence is 17 residues long. Unmatched junction bases numbered 11, after V lost 3 bases and J lost 2 bases. The DNA for the CDR3 is TGCAGTGCTAGTTTTACTTTAGGGGACAGGGGCAATCAGCCCCAGCATTTT. It specifies CSASFTLGDRGNQPQHF.

The chain carries TRBV7-8 and TRBJ1-2; 9 bases map to TRBD1. V lost 5 bases and J lost 6; bases outside the gene matches: 7. The length of the CDR3 is 14 residues. Germline assignment: CDR1 SGHVS and CDR2 FQNEAQ. The CDR3 sequence is CASSGEGQGHGYTF. The CDR3 DNA reads as TGTGCCAGCAGCGGCGAGGGACAGGGCCATGGCTACACCTTC.

In its sample, this clone was seen a few times. The CDR3 loop is CASSLTGGPVEQFF. The CDR3 DNA follows: TGTGCCAGCAGCTTAACGGGAGGGCCGGTAGAGCAGTTCTTC. This rearrangement joins TRBV7-2 to TRBJ2-1; 8 nucleotides line up with TRBD2. The CDR3 sequence is 14 residues long. V was pared by 2 bases and J by 10 bases, with 7 bases of the junction left unmatched. Germline V gene sequence: CDR1 SGHTA, CDR2 FQGNSA.

The chain employs TRBV9 and TRBJ1-3; D remains unclear. CDR3 length equals 16 residues. V lost 3 bases, J lost 3 bases, and 16 bases lay in between. Germline CDR1 and CDR2: SGDLS and YYNGEE. CDR3 in amino acids: CASSATSKGGGNTIYF. For the CDR3, the DNA is TGTGCCAGCAGCGCAACATCCAAAGGAGGTGGAAACACCATATATTTT.

The chain carries TRBV5-4 and TRBJ2-1; TRBD2 aligns across 7 bases. Trimming removed 4 bases from V and 8 bases from J; junction bases left unmatched: 12. The CDR3 has 15 residues. CDR1 and CDR2 (germline): SGHNT, YYREEE (reference sequence). The CDR3 sequence is CASSEPTSPWDEQFF. CDR3 sequence (DNA): TGTGCCAGCAGCGAACCGACTAGCCCGTGGGATGAGCAGTTCTTC.

Only a few counts were recorded for this clone. The chain combines TRBV19 with TRBJ2-7; 9 bases line up with TRBD2. With V trimmed by 2 bases and J by 7 bases, 3 bases remained unmatched. This CDR3 contains 13 residues. The germline gives CDR1 LNHDA, CDR2 SQIVND (reference sequence). CDR3 sequence reads: CASSISAGGEQYF. CDR3 sequence (DNA): TGTGCCAGTAGTATATCAGCGGGAGGTGAGCAGTACTTC.

This clone was picked up one time. The chain employs TRBV6-5 and TRBJ2-1, with 7 bases matching TRBD2. The CDR3 consists of 15 residues. Losses at the gene ends were 6 bases for V and 3 bases for J; bases not matched to a gene: 8. Germline V gives CDR1 MNHEY, CDR2 SVGAGI. The CDR3 is CASRLASGFYNEQFF. DNA of the CDR3: TGTGCCAGCAGGCTGGCTAGCGGCTTCTACAATGAGCAGTTCTTC.

DNA for the CDR3: TGTGCCAGCTCGTCCGGAGGGCGTCGGCGTGGCTACACCTTC. Translated: CASSSGGRRRGYTF. The chain has TRBV28 and TRBJ1-2; D ambiguous. This CDR3 is 14 amino acids long. Germline values: CDR1 MDHEN, CDR2 SYDVKM. The V end was cut by 8 bases, the J end by 7 bases, with 20 bases between.

This chain links TRBV9 with TRBJ2-2; TRBD1 matches 9 bases. Germline loops: CDR1 SGDLS, CDR2 YYNGEE. The CDR3 has 14 residues. V lost 0 bases and J lost 8; bases outside the gene matches: 2. The CDR3 coding sequence is TGTGCCAGCAGCGTAGGGACAGGGGAGGGGGAGCTGTTTTTT. This translates into CASSVGTGEGELFF.

This clone occurred a few times. The rearrangement uses TRBV28 and TRBJ2-3; 9 nucleotides line up with TRBD2. The CDR3 consists of 15 residues. The V gene end was trimmed by 8 bases and the J gene end by 6 bases; junction bases not matched to a gene: 12. Germline V lookup: CDR1 MDHEN, CDR2 SYDVKM. CDR3 DNA: TGTGCCAGCGGAACCTTAGCGGGAGAGTTGGATACGCAGTATTTT. Translated: CASGTLAGELDTQYF.

This clone was seen only a few times. This sequence joins TRBV6-5 and TRBJ2-2; the match to TRBD1 covers 8 bases. The CDR3 runs 14 residues. Trimming took 8 bases from V and 4 from J; bases not matched to a gene: 6. The germline V gene has CDR1 MNHEY and CDR2 SVGAGI. CDR3 DNA: TGTGCCAGCGTCGGACAGGGTGGCACCGGGGAGCTGTTTTTT. It encodes CASVGQGGTGELFF.

This rearrangement joins TRBV25-1 to TRBJ1-4; no clear D. Germline lookup yields CDR1 MGHDK and CDR2 SYGVNS. This CDR3 comprises 14 residues. V lost 3 bases, J lost 6 bases, and 11 bases lay in between. For the CDR3, the DNA is TGTGCCAGCAGTGACCAGAGCGGAGATGAAAAACTGTTTTTT. This gives the protein CASSDQSGDEKLFF.

The chain links TRBV18 to TRBJ1-2; D unclear. Germline CDR1 reads KGHSH; CDR2 reads LQKENI. With 6 bases removed from V and 5 bases from J, the gap between germline ends came to 16 bases. This CDR3 is 14 amino acids long. The CDR3 nucleotides read TGTGCCAGCTCTGAGGTCGCGGCGGCTTATGGCTACACCTTC. Its protein is CASSEVAAAYGYTF.

In its sample, this clone was seen a few times. This chain links TRBV9 with TRBJ2-7; 9 nucleotides align to TRBD1. The length of the CDR3 is 15 residues. Per the germline V gene, CDR1 is SGDLS and CDR2 is YYNGEE. V was clipped by 4 bases and J by 5 bases; unmatched bases: 10. The CDR3 here is CASSNLGQGIDEQYF. In DNA form, the CDR3 reads TGTGCCAGCAGCAATTTGGGACAGGGAATAGACGAGCAGTACTTC.

This chain uses TRBV27 with TRBJ2-7; 10 nucleotides line up with TRBD2. CDR3 length equals 15 residues. V shed 6 bases, J shed 5 bases, and the junction held 10 bases outside the gene matches. The germline V gene has CDR1 MNHEY and CDR2 SMNVEV (reference sequence). The CDR3 loop reads CASRITSGALNEQYF. Written as DNA, the CDR3 is TGTGCCAGCAGAATTACTAGCGGGGCTCTTAACGAGCAGTACTTC.

V is TRBV7-9 and J is TRBJ1-3, with 7 bases lining up with TRBD1. With V trimmed by 5 bases and J by 4 bases, 8 bases remained unmatched. Germline lookup yields CDR1 SEHNR and CDR2 FQNEAQ (reference sequence). This CDR3 is built from 15 residues. The CDR3 coding sequence is TGTGCCAGCAGCGCGATACAGGGGACGGGAAACACCATATATTTT. Amino acid sequence: CASSAIQGTGNTIYF.